The present TCR beta chain was sequenced within a study of control samples from healthy donors and cancer patients. Trimming shortened V by 1 base and J by 3 bases, and 1 base separated the two germline ends. Germline CDR1 SGHTA, CDR2 FQGNSA. The CDR3 totals 12 residues. This clone was recorded a few times. Assay used: immunoSEQ multiplex PCR; TCRdb lists only in-frame clones, some missing. The profile covers roughly 80,000 clones, with more than 70% appearing a single time and more than 5.5% taken by the ten largest. The chain combines TRBV7-2 with TRBJ2-1, with D uncertain. This receptor was taken from a woman aged 45-65 years in good health. Material: blood. CDR3 DNA sequence: TGTGCCAGCAGCTTAGGCTACAATGAGCAGTTCTTC. Its protein is CASSLGYNEQFF. Full variable domain (remainder filled in from reference TRBV7-2 and TRBJ2-1): GAGVSQSPSNKVTEKGKDVELRCDPISGHTALYWYRQSLGQGLEFLIYFQGNSAPDKSGLPSDRFSAERTGGSVSTLTIQRTQQEDSAVYLCASSLGYNEQFFGPGTRLTVL.